In its sample, the clone carrying this TCR beta chain was seen a few times. Its matching antigen is unknown. Every single donor gave one heparinised blood draw, and these averaged about 116 mL. Since all of the isolated RNA was reverse transcribed, expressed TCRB transcripts were what got sequenced. Several million reads on average were seen across naive, central memory and regulatory T cell samples. The table came from immunoSEQ multiplex PCR; TCRdb's copy has only in-frame clones and leaves some out. The sample has about 270,000 clones, 14% seen once. This sample is part of a study of beta chain features in type 1 diabetes. Whole-study results and caveats: TCRB CDR3s were moderately but significantly shorter in Type 1 diabetes patients in all four CD4+ subsets. A PCR bias possibly favoring shorter templates would apply equally to patients and controls.

V was cut by 8 bases and J by 3 bases, with 11 bases left in between. Germline V gene lookup returns CDR1 LNHDA and CDR2 SQIVND (reference sequence). This CDR3 has 13 residues. Sequencing was carried out using naive CD4+ T cells from blood. The receptor's source is a man in his thirties or forties with type 1 diabetes. The rearrangement joins TRBV19 to TRBJ1-5, with D tentatively TRBD1 (5 bases). The DNA for the CDR3 is TGTGCCAGTTCGGACACTGCCAATCAGCCCCAGCATTTT. Protein sequence: CASSDTANQPQHF. The variable domain in full, with the rest retrieved from reference TRBV19 and TRBJ1-5, is DGGITQSPKYLFRKEGQNVTLSCEQNLNHDAMYWYRQDPGQGLRLIYYSQIVNDFQKGDIAEGYSVSREKKESFPLTVTSAQKNPTAFYLCASSDTANQPQHFGDGTRLSIL.